A selection of T cell receptor beta chains follows, all from one sample in a study of blood T cell repertoires in COVID-19. The assay was immunoSEQ multiplex PCR, and TCRdb's table has in-frame clones only and misses some. The sample contains a few hundred thousand clones, roughly 88% of which appear only once. Sequencing input: peripheral blood. These TCRs come from a woman in her 30s with active or convalescent COVID-19. The CDR3 runs from the conserved cysteine through the conserved F or W. The D gene is left open where the match is weak. Not every row has a clone size; where given, it reads once, few, many or a size class.

v_gene,abundance,d_gene,j_gene,CDR3nt,CDR3aa
TRBV18,-,TRBD1,TRBJ2-3,TGTGCCAGCTCACGGGACAGGGACACAGATACGCAGTATTTT,CASSRDRDTDTQYF
TRBV7-2,few,-,TRBJ1-5,TGTGCCAGCAGCTTATTCCGAGACTTCTCTCAGCCCCAGCATTTT,CASSLFRDFSQPQHF
TRBV19,-,TRBD1,TRBJ1-6,TGTGCCAGTAGTATAGACGGGACAGCCGGGGGTTCACCCCTCCACTTT,CASSIDGTAGGSPLHF
TRBV5-1,-,-,TRBJ1-1,TGCGCCAGCAGCCCCCGGACAAATTACCTGAACACTGAAGCTTTCTTT,CASSPRTNYLNTEAFF
TRBV7-9,-,TRBD1,TRBJ2-1,TGTGCCAGCAGCCCCCGGAGACAGGGGACCAATGAGCAGTTCTTC,CASSPRRQGTNEQFF
TRBV10-3,-,TRBD1,TRBJ2-2,TGTGCCATCAGTGAGTCCCATCAGGGGGCGGGCACCGGGGAGCTGTTTTTT,CAISESHQGAGTGELFF
TRBV7-2,-,TRBD2,TRBJ2-3,TGTGCCAGCAGCTTAAGTGGCGGGGGGAAATCAGATACGCAGTATTTT,CASSLSGGGKSDTQYF
TRBV28,-,TRBD1,TRBJ2-7,TGTGCCAGCAGGAGGGCCCCCGGGACAGCTTCCTACGAGCAGTACTTC,CASRRAPGTASYEQYF
TRBV5-1,-,-,TRBJ2-7,TGCGCCAGCAGCCGACAGGACCGGTACGAGCAGTACTTC,CASSRQDRYEQYF
TRBV3-1/TRBV3-2,-,-,TRBJ2-3,TGTGCCAGCAGCCAGCGGGCTAGGACAGATACGCAGTATTTT,CASSQRARTDTQYF
TRBV30,-,TRBD2,TRBJ2-3,TGTGCCTGGAGTGGGGGACTAGCGGGGGGCACAGATACGCAGTATTTT,CAWSGGLAGGTDTQYF
TRBV10-3,once,TRBD1,TRBJ1-6,TGTGCCATCAGTTCTCCGGGACAGTATAATTCACCCCTCCACTTT,CAISSPGQYNSPLHF
TRBV7-9,-,-,TRBJ1-4,TGTGCCAGCAGCTTAGGTAGAAGAGAAAAACTGTTTTTT,CASSLGRREKLFF
TRBV28,-,TRBD1,TRBJ1-1,TGTGCCAGCAGTGGACAGGGGTCCGAAGCTTTCTTT,CASSGQGSEAFF
TRBV5-6,-,-,TRBJ2-1,TGTGCCAGCAGCTCCCTAGCGCCCAGCTACAATGAGCAGTTCTTC,CASSSLAPSYNEQFF
TRBV7-8,-,TRBD2,TRBJ2-7,TGTGCCAGCAGCTTAGAACTAGCGGCCTCCTACGAGCAGTACTTC,CASSLELAASYEQYF
TRBV24-1,-,TRBD2,TRBJ2-1,TGTGCCACCCGAGGGACTAGCGGGGAGCAGTTCTTC,CATRGTSGEQFF
TRBV6-2/TRBV6-3,-,-,TRBJ1-2,TGTGCCAGCAGTCCACCCGAGGAACAGGCCTATGGCTACACCTTC,CASSPPEEQAYGYTF
TRBV3-1/TRBV3-2,few,-,TRBJ2-3,TGTGCCAGCAGCCTGCGGGACTTCACAGATACGCAGTATTTT,CASSLRDFTDTQYF
TRBV6-5,-,TRBD1,TRBJ1-6,TGTGCCAGCAGTTACTCCCAGGGGGCAGGTTCACCCCTCCACTTT,CASSYSQGAGSPLHF
TRBV7-9,-,-,TRBJ1-3,TGTGCCAGCAGCTTGGACGGGAACTCTGGAAACACCATATATTTT,CASSLDGNSGNTIYF
TRBV2,-,TRBD2,TRBJ2-5,TGTGCCAGCAGAAAAGCGGGGGGGGAAGAGACCCAGTACTTC,CASRKAGGEETQYF
TRBV15,once,-,TRBJ1-5,TGTGCCACAGGGGCTCAGCCCCAGCATTTT,CATGAQPQHF
TRBV6-1,-,TRBD1,TRBJ1-3,TGTGCCAGCAGTGAAGTGGGACAGCTGAGCTCTGGAAACACCATATATTTT,CASSEVGQLSSGNTIYF
TRBV5-1,-,TRBD1,TRBJ2-7,TGCGCCAGCAGCGACTCCGGGACAGGGGCCAACGAGCAGTACTTC,CASSDSGTGANEQYF
TRBV6-5,-,-,TRBJ1-2,TGTGCCAGCAGGGCCGTAGGTAGCGCTAACTATGGCTACACCTTC,CASRAVGSANYGYTF
TRBV7-9,-,-,TRBJ2-3,TGTGCCAGCAGCTTAGCCCCGGGAAATACGCAGTATTTT,CASSLAPGNTQYF
TRBV6-2/TRBV6-3,-,TRBD2,TRBJ2-1,TGTGCCAGCAGTTCCCTAGCGGGGGTTGGAGTGGGACATCCGTTCTTC,CASSSLAGVGVGHPFF
TRBV6-2/TRBV6-3,-,-,TRBJ1-1,TGTGCCAGCAGTTACCACACCCCGAACACTGAAGCTTTCTTT,CASSYHTPNTEAFF
TRBV7-2,-,TRBD2,TRBJ2-3,TGTGCCAGCAGCTTCGGGGGGGCTACAGATACGCAGTATTTT,CASSFGGATDTQYF
TRBV10-3,-,-,TRBJ2-1,TGTGCCATCAGCGCCTTGGCTAGCCTTACCTACAATGAGCAGTTCTTC,CAISALASLTYNEQFF
TRBV6-5,-,-,TRBJ2-1,TGTGCCAGCAGTTACTCGATGAGTGAGCAGTTCTTC,CASSYSMSEQFF
TRBV4-3,-,TRBD2,TRBJ2-1,TGCGCCAGCAGCCAAGCCCCGGCGCGGGGGGGACCGTACAATGAGCAGTTCTTC,CASSQAPARGGPYNEQFF
TRBV6-5,-,TRBD1,TRBJ1-6,TGTGCCAGCAGTTACGCTGCAGGGACAGGGCGTTCACCCCTCCACTTT,CASSYAAGTGRSPLHF
TRBV7-2,-,-,TRBJ2-3,TGTGCCAGCAGAGGGGGAGCCAGCACAGATACGCAGTATTTT,CASRGGASTDTQYF
TRBV21-1,-,-,TRBJ2-7,TGTGCCAGCAGCAACAGGGCTAGCGGGGGTTACGAGCAGTACTTC,CASSNRASGGYEQYF
TRBV9,-,TRBD1,TRBJ1-2,TGTGCCAGCAGCCGCCAGGGGGCCGATGGCTACACCTTC,CASSRQGADGYTF